This record concerns one T cell receptor beta chain sequence. The data were taken from a study of shared clonotypes between healthy human individuals. Trimming took 3 bases from V and 4 from J; bases not matched to a gene: 7. This CDR3 is 15 amino acids long. The germline gives CDR1 SGDLS, CDR2 YYNGEE. CD45RO-negative cells were positively selected for CCR7, leaving out terminally differentiated effector memory CD45RA+ cells. Sequenced by immunoSEQ multiplex PCR; TCRdb stores in-frame clones only, minus some. The table includes roughly 2.1 million clones, roughly 91% detected once. This sequence joins TRBV9 and TRBJ1-5; TRBD1 agrees at 7 bases. The TCR originated in a man aged 18 to 30 in good health. Some clones in this sample may be carry-over from other donors' samples. Input material: naive CD8+ T cells from PBMCs. Here the CDR3 DNA reads TGTGCCAGCAGCGAGGGGACAGACAGAAATCAGCCCCAGCATTTT. Protein sequence: CASSEGTDRNQPQHF.